This T cell receptor beta chain came from a study of T cells in Graves' hyperthyroidism and ophthalmopathy. Turning to this clonotype: What it binds is unknown.

Study observations and caveats: In simple terms, a model built on 13 V-J features told ophthalmopathy apart from stable hyperthyroidism. Most expanded thyroid clonotypes above 0.001 recurred in blood.

Amplification targeted TCR beta CDR3 regions from RNA transcripts. The HTBI primer set drove a first-round RT-PCR of the TCR CDR3. TCRdb re-called the multiplex PCR reads through MiXCR, storing one row per CDR3 protein. Of some 760,000 distinct CDR3 sequences in the sample, 14% were seen once. Germline-derived CDR1 and CDR2 are MNHEY and SVGEGT. The V end was cut by 5 bases, the J end by 4 bases, with 13 bases between. The CDR3 sequence is 14 residues long. The hyperthyroidism was newly diagnosed and had lasted under 2 months; the patients were aged 18 to 65. PBMCs came from more than 8.5 ml fresh peripheral blood.

The sequencing input was blood. V is TRBV6-2 or TRBV6-3 and J is TRBJ2-3; a weak D match, TRBD2 (5 bases). This TCR came from a woman younger than 30 with Graves' hyperthyroidism. The CDR3 DNA reads TGTGCCAGCAGTACAACTAGTGTCTCAGATACGCAGTATTTT. Its translation: CASSTTSVSDTQYF.